This record covers a single T cell receptor beta chain. Germline loops: CDR1 SGHAT, CDR2 FQNNGV. This CDR3 has 15 residues. Trimming left V 3 bases short and J 2 bases short, with 12 bases between. These data come from a study of blood T cell repertoires in COVID-19. In the study's own analysis: Estimation of nucleated cell counts was performed using reference gene primer amplification. Measured with immunoSEQ multiplex PCR; TCRdb has only the in-frame clones, and not every one. The V and J calls and the clone size are those of that table, but D and trimming were determined from the DNA. Among 50,000 to 65,000 clones listed, roughly 90% were seen once.

This TCR was recovered from a human donor in a cohort sampled during active COVID-19. The chain links TRBV11-2 to TRBJ2-3, with D perhaps matching TRBD2 (6 bases). What was sequenced was peripheral blood. The CDR3 spells CASSFSGRTTDTQYF. The CDR3 DNA sequence: TGTGCCAGCAGCTTTAGTGGGAGGACCACAGATACGCAGTATTTT.